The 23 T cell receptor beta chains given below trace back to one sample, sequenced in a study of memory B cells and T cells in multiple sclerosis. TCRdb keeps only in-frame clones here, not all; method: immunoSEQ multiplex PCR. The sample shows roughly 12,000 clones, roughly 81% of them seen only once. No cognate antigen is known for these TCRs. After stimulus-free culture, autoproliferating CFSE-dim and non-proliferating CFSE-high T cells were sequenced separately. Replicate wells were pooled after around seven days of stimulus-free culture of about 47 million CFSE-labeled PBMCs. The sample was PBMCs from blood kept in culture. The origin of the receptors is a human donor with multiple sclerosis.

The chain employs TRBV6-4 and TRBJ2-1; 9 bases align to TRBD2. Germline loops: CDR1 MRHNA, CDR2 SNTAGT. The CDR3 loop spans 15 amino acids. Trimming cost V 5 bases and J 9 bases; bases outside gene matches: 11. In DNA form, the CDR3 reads TGTGCCAGCAGTATGGCGGGAGGGCAAGTTGGTGAGCAGTTCTTC. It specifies CASSMAGGQVGEQFF.

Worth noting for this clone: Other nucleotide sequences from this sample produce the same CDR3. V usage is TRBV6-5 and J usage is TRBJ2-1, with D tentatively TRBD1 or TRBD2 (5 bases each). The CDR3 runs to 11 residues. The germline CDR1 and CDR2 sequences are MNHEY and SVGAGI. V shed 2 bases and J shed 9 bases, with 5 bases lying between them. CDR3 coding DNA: TGTGCCAGCAGTTACGGGGGTGAGCAGTTCTTC. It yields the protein CASSYGGEQFF.

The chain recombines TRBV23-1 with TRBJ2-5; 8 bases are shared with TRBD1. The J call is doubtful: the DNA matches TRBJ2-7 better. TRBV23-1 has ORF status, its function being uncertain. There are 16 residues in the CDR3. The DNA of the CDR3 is TGCGCCAGCAGTCAAACATCGGGACAGGTAAACTACGAGCAGTACTTC. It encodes CASSQTSGQVNYEQYF.

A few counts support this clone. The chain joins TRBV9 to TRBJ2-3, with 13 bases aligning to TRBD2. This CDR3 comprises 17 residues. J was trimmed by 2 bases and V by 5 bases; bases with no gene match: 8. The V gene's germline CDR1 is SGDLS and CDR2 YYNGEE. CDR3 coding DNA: TGTGCCAGCAGTCCGCCGGGACTAGCGGGGTACACAGATACGCAGTATTTT. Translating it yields CASSPPGLAGYTDTQYF.

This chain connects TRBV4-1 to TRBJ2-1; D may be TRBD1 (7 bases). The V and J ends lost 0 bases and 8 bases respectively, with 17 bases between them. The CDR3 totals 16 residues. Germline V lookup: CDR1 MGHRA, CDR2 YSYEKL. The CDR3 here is CASSQDALTGTYEQFF. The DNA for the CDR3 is TGCGCCAGCAGCCAAGATGCCCTGACAGGGACTTATGAGCAGTTCTTC.

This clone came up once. CDR3 region: CASSPPYRGGGNEQFF. CDR3 DNA sequence: TGCGCCAGCAGCCCCCCATACAGGGGCGGCGGCAATGAGCAGTTCTTC. The chain couples TRBV4-1 to TRBJ2-1, with TRBD1 matching 7 bases. The CDR3 is 16 amino acids. V lost 4 bases, J lost 6 bases, and 12 bases stayed unmatched. Per the germline V gene, CDR1 is MGHRA and CDR2 is YSYEKL.

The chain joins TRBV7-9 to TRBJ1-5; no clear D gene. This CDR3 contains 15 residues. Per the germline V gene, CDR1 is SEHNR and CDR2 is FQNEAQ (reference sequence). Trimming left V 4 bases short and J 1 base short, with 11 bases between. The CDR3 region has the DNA TGTGCCAGCAGCTCCTCCAGACACAGCAATCAGCCCCAGCATTTT. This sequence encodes CASSSSRHSNQPQHF.

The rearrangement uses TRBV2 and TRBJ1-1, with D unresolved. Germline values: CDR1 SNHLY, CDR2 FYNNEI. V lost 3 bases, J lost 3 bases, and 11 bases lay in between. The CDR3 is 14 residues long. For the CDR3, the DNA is TGTGCCAGCAGTGACAAGCGGTTGGACACTGAAGCTTTCTTT. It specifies CASSDKRLDTEAFF.

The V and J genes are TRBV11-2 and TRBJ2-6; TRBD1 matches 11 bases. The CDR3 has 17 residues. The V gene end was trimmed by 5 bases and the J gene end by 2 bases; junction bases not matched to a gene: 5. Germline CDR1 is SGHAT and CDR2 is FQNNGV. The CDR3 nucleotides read TGTGCCAGCAGCACCGGGACAGGGGGAGCTGGGGCCAACGTCCTGACTTTC. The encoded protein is CASSTGTGGAGANVLTF.

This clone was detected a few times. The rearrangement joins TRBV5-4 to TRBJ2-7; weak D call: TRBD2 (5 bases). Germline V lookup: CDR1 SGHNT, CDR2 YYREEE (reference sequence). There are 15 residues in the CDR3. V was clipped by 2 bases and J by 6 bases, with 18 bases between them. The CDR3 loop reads CASSFAEVGSPEQYF. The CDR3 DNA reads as TGTGCCAGCAGCTTCGCCGAGGTAGGGAGCCCCGAGCAGTACTTC.

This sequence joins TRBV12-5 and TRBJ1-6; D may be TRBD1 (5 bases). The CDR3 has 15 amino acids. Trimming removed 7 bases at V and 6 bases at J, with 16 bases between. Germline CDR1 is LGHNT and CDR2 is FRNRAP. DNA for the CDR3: TGTGCTAGTGACGAGGGCGGGGCTTTTAATTCACCCCTCCACTTT. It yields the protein CASDEGGAFNSPLHF. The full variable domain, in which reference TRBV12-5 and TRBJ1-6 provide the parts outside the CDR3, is DARVTQTPRHKVTEMGQEVTMRCQPILGHNTVFWYRQTMMQGLELLAYFRNRAPLDDSGMPKDRFSAEMPDATLATLKIQPSEPRDSAVYFCASDEGGAFNSPLHFGNGTRLTVT.

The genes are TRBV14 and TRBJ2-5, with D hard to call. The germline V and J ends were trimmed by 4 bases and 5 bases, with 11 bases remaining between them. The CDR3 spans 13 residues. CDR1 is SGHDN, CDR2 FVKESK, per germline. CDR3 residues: CASSRFGVETQYF. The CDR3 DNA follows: TGTGCCAGCAGCCGTTTCGGAGTGGAGACCCAGTACTTC.

The CDR3 sequence is CASSVGQGLSTDTQYF. CDR3 coding DNA: TGTGCCAGCAGCGTCGGACAGGGCTTGAGTACAGATACGCAGTATTTT. The V call is TRBV9, the J call TRBJ2-3, with 8 bases that match TRBD1. Germline values: CDR1 SGDLS, CDR2 YYNGEE. Losses at the gene ends were 2 bases for V and 3 bases for J; bases not matched to a gene: 8. This CDR3 is built from 16 residues.

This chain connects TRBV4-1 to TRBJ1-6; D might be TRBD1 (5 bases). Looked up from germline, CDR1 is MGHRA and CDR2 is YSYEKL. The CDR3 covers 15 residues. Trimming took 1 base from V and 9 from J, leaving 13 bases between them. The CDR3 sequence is CASSQVEGLGSPLHF. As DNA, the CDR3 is TGCGCCAGCAGCCAAGTGGAGGGGCTGGGTTCACCCCTCCACTTT.

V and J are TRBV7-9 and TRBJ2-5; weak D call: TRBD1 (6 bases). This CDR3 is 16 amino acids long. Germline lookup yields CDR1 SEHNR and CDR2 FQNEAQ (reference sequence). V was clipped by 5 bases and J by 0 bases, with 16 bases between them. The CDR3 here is CASSTTQGRYQETQYF. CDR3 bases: TGTGCCAGCAGCACCACGCAGGGGCGGTACCAAGAGACCCAGTACTTC.

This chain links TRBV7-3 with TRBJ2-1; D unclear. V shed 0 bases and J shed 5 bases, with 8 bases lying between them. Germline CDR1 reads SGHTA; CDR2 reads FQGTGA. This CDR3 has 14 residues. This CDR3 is CASSLTPRNNEQFF. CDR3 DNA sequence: TGTGCCAGCAGCTTAACGCCCAGGAACAATGAGCAGTTCTTC.

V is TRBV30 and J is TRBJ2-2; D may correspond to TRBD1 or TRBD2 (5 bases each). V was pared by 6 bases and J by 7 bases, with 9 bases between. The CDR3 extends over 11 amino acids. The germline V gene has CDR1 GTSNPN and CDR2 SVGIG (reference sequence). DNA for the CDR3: TGTGCCTGTAGGGACGGCGGGGAGCTGTTTTTT. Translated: CACRDGGELFF.

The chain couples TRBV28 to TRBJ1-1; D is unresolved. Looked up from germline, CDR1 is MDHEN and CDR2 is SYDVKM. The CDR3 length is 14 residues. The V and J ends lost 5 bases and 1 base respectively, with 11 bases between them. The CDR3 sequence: CASSLPAENTEAFF. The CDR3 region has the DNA TGTGCCAGCAGTCTCCCTGCTGAGAACACTGAAGCTTTCTTT.

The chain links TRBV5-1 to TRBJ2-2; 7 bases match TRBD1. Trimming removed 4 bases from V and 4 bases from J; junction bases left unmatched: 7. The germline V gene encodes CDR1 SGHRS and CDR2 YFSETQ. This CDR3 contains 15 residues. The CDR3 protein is CASSPGQPLTGELFF. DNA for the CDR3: TGCGCCAGCAGCCCGGGACAGCCCCTCACCGGGGAGCTGTTTTTT.

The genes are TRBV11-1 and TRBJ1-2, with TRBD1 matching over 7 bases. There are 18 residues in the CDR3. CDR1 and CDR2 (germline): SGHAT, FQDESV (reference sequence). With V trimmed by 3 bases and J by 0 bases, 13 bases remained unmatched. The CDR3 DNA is TGTGCCAGCAGCTTGGATCTTCTGGGGGACAGCTCTAACTATGGCTACACCTTC. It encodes CASSLDLLGDSSNYGYTF.

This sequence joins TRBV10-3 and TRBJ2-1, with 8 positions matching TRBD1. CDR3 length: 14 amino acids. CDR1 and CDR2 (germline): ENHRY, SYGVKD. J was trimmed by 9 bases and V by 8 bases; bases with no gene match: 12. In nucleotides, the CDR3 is TGTGCCATCGGCGTGACAGGGGAAGCCGGTGAGCAGTTCTTC. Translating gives CAIGVTGEAGEQFF.

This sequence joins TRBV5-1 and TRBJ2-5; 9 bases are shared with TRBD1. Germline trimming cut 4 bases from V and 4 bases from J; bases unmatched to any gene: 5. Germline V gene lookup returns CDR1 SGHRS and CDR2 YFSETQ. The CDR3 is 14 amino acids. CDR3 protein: CASSAGQGGETQYF. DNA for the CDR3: TGCGCCAGCAGCGCGGGACAGGGAGGAGAGACCCAGTACTTC.

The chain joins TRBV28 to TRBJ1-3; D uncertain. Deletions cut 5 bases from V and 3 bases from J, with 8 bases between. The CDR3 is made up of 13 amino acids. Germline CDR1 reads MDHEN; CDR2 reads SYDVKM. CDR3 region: CASSEGLGNTIYF. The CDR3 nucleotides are TGTGCCAGCAGTGAGGGCCTTGGAAACACCATATATTTT.